This passage covers 27 T cell receptor beta chains from one sample sequenced in a study of blood T cell repertoires in COVID-19. Clones were sequenced by immunoSEQ multiplex PCR, and TCRdb holds only the in-frame ones, with some missing. This sample yields some 370,000 clones, of which roughly 90% are seen a single time; about 7% belongs to the top ten. The sample comprised peripheral blood. The receptors originated from a man in his late teens or twenties with active or convalescent COVID-19.

V is TRBV5-5 and J is TRBJ1-5; tentative D call: TRBD1 (6 bases). Germline loops: CDR1 SGHKS, CDR2 YYEKEE (reference sequence). Trimming removed 4 bases at V and 0 bases at J, with 14 bases between. CDR3 length equals 16 residues. The CDR3 protein is CASSTTGGDSNQPQHF. As DNA, the CDR3 is TGTGCCAGCAGCACGACAGGTGGGGATAGCAATCAGCCCCAGCATTTT. Full variable domain (remainder filled in from reference TRBV5-5 and TRBJ1-5): DAGVTQSPTHLIKTRGQQVTLRCSPISGHKSVSWYQQVLGQGPQFIFQYYEKEERGRGNFPDRFSARQFPNYSSELNVNALLLGDSALYLCASSTTGGDSNQPQHFGDGTRLSIL.

The rearrangement links TRBV18 to TRBJ1-4; unclear D gene. Between the trimmed V and J ends, which lost 2 bases and 0 bases, there was a span of 7 bases. This CDR3 comprises 15 residues. CDR1 is KGHSH, CDR2 LQKENI, per germline. In DNA form, the CDR3 reads TGTGCCAGCTCACCATTCGGGGCAACTAATGAAAAACTGTTTTTT. Protein: CASSPFGATNEKLFF.

The rearrangement joins TRBV7-2 to TRBJ1-5, with D tentatively TRBD1 (6 bases). The CDR3 totals 17 residues. Per the germline V gene, CDR1 is SGHTA and CDR2 is FQGNSA. V shed 4 bases and J shed 2 bases, with 18 bases lying between them. CDR3 loop: CASSSRGGSLGNQPQHF. CDR3 nucleotide sequence: TGTGCCAGCAGCTCTAGGGGGGGTAGTTTGGGCAATCAGCCCCAGCATTTT.

This clone was observed a few times. The V and J genes are TRBV15 and TRBJ1-2; D uncertain. The CDR3 covers 12 residues. Per germline, CDR1 LNHNV and CDR2 YYDKDF (reference sequence). With 5 bases removed from V and 6 bases from J, the gap between germline ends came to 10 bases. DNA for the CDR3: TGTGCCACCAGCTTCGGGGTCGATGGCTACACCTTC. It specifies CATSFGVDGYTF.

The V call is TRBV28, the J call TRBJ1-5, with a weak D call TRBD1 (5 bases). Germline V gives CDR1 MDHEN, CDR2 SYDVKM. This CDR3 is built from 15 residues. V was trimmed by 2 bases and J by 7 bases, leaving 15 bases between them. In nucleotides, the CDR3 is TGTGCCAGCAGTTTAGGCAGGGTGGGTTTGCAGCCCCAGCATTTT. It encodes CASSLGRVGLQPQHF. Full variable domain (rest looked up from reference TRBV28 and TRBJ1-5): DVKVTQSSRYLVKRTGEKVFLECVQDMDHENMFWYRQDPGLGLRLIYFSYDVKMKEKGDIPEGYSVSREKKERFSLILESASTNQTSMYLCASSLGRVGLQPQHFGDGTRLSIL.

This clone came up once. The chain carries TRBV21-1 and TRBJ2-1; the table's D gene call, TRBD2, was not cross checked with the DNA. TRBV21-1 counts as a pseudogene. The CDR3 is made up of 17 amino acids. The CDR3 reads CASSKAQSGGSYNEQFF. The CDR3 nucleotides are TGTGCCAGCAGCAAGGCGCAAAGCGGGGGCTCCTACAATGAGCAGTTCTTC.

J is TRBJ1-1 and V is TRBV6-5, with D uncertain. This CDR3 is built from 15 residues. The germline CDR1 and CDR2 sequences are MNHEY and SVGAGI. Trimming left V 7 bases short and J 4 bases short, with 19 bases between. CDR3 sequence (DNA): TGTGCCAGCATCCCTTCGGTCGGGTATGGCACTGAAGCTTTCTTT. Its translation: CASIPSVGYGTEAFF.

This clone was picked up one time. CDR3 DNA: TGCGCCAGCAGCTCGACAGGGGGCGCTTCCTATGGCTACACCTTC. It codes for CASSSTGGASYGYTF. V is TRBV5-1 and J is TRBJ1-2; 10 bases fit TRBD1. Germline-derived CDR1 and CDR2 are SGHRS and YFSETQ. The V segment lost 3 bases and the J segment 4 bases; nucleotides outside the gene matches: 6. This CDR3 spans 15 amino acids.

The V and J genes are TRBV28 and TRBJ1-5; 8 nucleotides align to TRBD1. The V gene's germline CDR1 is MDHEN and CDR2 SYDVKM. J gave up 6 bases and V 6 bases, and 10 bases lay outside the gene matches. The CDR3 totals 15 residues. CDR3 DNA sequence: TGTGCCAGCAGGAAGACCCAGGGGGCGCGTCAGCCCCAGCATTTT. This codes for CASRKTQGARQPQHF.

This rearrangement joins TRBV6-2 or TRBV6-3 to TRBJ2-1; 10 nucleotides line up with TRBD2. The CDR3 has 15 residues. Germline V gene sequence: CDR1 MNHEY, CDR2 SVGEGT. The J segment lost 9 bases and the V segment lost 2 bases, leaving 7 bases of the junction unmatched. The CDR3 coding sequence is TGTGCCAGCAGTTACCAAGCGGGGGGGCCGAGTGAGCAGTTCTTC. Translating gives CASSYQAGGPSEQFF.

The J gene is TRBJ1-4, the V gene TRBV7-8; D remains unclear. V lost 5 bases and J lost 4, with 14 bases in between. Germline CDR1 reads SGHVS; CDR2 reads FQNEAQ. The CDR3 is made up of 15 amino acids. In DNA form, the CDR3 reads TGTGCCAGCAGCCCCGAGAACAGTGATAATGAAAAACTGTTTTTT. This translates into CASSPENSDNEKLFF.

The V gene is TRBV2, the J gene TRBJ2-3; TRBD1 might be the D (6 bases). The CDR3 has 19 residues. Germline CDR1 SNHLY, CDR2 FYNNEI. The ends were cut back, 3 bases at V and 0 bases at J, with 22 bases in the middle. The CDR3 here is CASSDRGRRRVTSTDTQYF. CDR3 bases: TGTGCCAGCAGTGACAGGGGACGTCGCCGAGTGACTAGCACAGATACGCAGTATTTT.

This CDR3 reads CASSGGTGLYGYTF. The DNA for the CDR3 is TGTGCCAGTAGTGGCGGGACAGGGCTTTATGGCTACACCTTC. The chain recombines TRBV19 with TRBJ1-2; 9 nucleotides align to TRBD1. The CDR3 covers 14 residues. Germline V gene lookup returns CDR1 LNHDA and CDR2 SQIVND (reference sequence). V was pared by 5 bases and J by 5 bases, with 6 bases of the junction left unmatched.

In nucleotides, the CDR3 is TGTGCCAGCAGCTTAGTAGCGGCCAAAAACATTCAGTACTTC. This codes for CASSLVAAKNIQYF. J is TRBJ2-4 and V is TRBV11-2; a possible D gene is TRBD2 (5 bases). This CDR3 is built from 14 residues. Germline-derived CDR1 and CDR2 are SGHAT and FQNNGV. V dropped 1 base and J dropped 1 base, with 5 bases sitting between them.

J is TRBJ1-2 and V is TRBV27, with D possibly matching TRBD1 (6 bases). Germline V gene data show CDR1 as MNHEY and CDR2 as SMNVEV (reference sequence). The CDR3 totals 15 residues. With 8 bases removed from V and 1 base from J, the gap between germline ends came to 17 bases. The CDR3 nucleotides read TGTGCCAGCCTCCCCCAAGGGGGTCTTAACTATGGCTACACCTTC. Its translation: CASLPQGGLNYGYTF.

The rearrangement uses TRBV5-6 and TRBJ2-5; 10 bases agree with TRBD1. Germline CDR1 reads SGHDT; CDR2 reads YYEEEE. This CDR3 spans 16 amino acids. The junction had 12 bases not matched to a gene; V was cut back by 9 bases and J by 1 base. CDR3: CATRGRDRGTQETQYF. The CDR3 DNA reads TGTGCCACCAGGGGACGGGACAGGGGAACCCAAGAGACCCAGTACTTC.

This rearrangement joins TRBV29-1 to TRBJ2-3, with TRBD2 identical over 10 bases. V lost 8 bases and J lost 3; bases outside the gene matches: 14. The CDR3 extends over 16 amino acids. Germline assignment: CDR1 SQVTM and CDR2 ANQGSEA. The CDR3 DNA follows: TGCAGCCCTATCCCCCTAACTAGCGGGGTTACAGATACGCAGTATTTT. Its translation: CSPIPLTSGVTDTQYF.

The rearrangement links TRBV6-2 or TRBV6-3 to TRBJ2-1, with TRBD2 identical over 12 bases. Germline assignment: CDR1 MNHEY and CDR2 SVGEGT. V shed 5 bases and J 5 bases; nucleotides not matched to a gene: 1. There are 14 residues in the CDR3. The CDR3, as DNA: TGTGCCAGCAGTCTAGCGGGAGGGAACAATGAGCAGTTCTTC. Translation gives CASSLAGGNNEQFF.

The CDR3 nucleotides read TGTGCCAGCAGTCAGGACAGTCAACCCCAGCATTTT. Translated: CASSQDSQPQHF. The V call is TRBV28, the J call TRBJ1-5, with D perhaps TRBD1 (6 bases). This CDR3 spans 12 amino acids. The V gene's germline CDR1 is MDHEN and CDR2 SYDVKM. The ends were cut back, 5 bases at V and 10 bases at J, with 12 bases in the middle.

The chain joins TRBV10-3 to TRBJ2-5; no firm D call. In germline, CDR1 is ENHRY, CDR2 SYGVKD. The length of the CDR3 is 14 residues. V was cut by 3 bases and J by 5 bases, with 13 bases left in between. CDR3 nucleotides: TGTGCCATCAGTGAAGGCGGTTCTAGTGAGACCCAGTACTTC. It is translated as CAISEGGSSETQYF.

This rearrangement joins TRBV7-6 to TRBJ2-1; TRBD2 matches at 7 bases. The germline V gene has CDR1 SGHVS and CDR2 FNYEAQ. CDR3 size: 17 residues. V was clipped by 2 bases and J by 4 bases; unmatched bases: 11. The CDR3 sequence is CASSLWPSGSEYNEQFF. As DNA, the CDR3 is TGTGCCAGCAGCTTATGGCCTAGCGGATCCGAATACAATGAGCAGTTCTTC.

The chain couples TRBV4-1 to TRBJ1-5, with 12 bases fitting TRBD1. Germline trimming cut 3 bases from V and 7 bases from J; bases unmatched to any gene: 19. Looked up from germline, CDR1 is MGHRA and CDR2 is YSYEKL. The CDR3 length is 20 residues. For the CDR3, the DNA is TGCGCCAGCAGCCATGGGACAGGGGGCTTATCTAGGCTAAATGTCCAGCCCCAGCATTTT. Translation gives CASSHGTGGLSRLNVQPQHF.

The CDR3 sequence: CASSPGQGAQYF. DNA for the CDR3: TGTGCCAGCAGCCCGGGACAAGGGGCTCAGTACTTC. The chain carries TRBV7-3 and TRBJ2-7, with a possible D match to TRBD1 (6 bases). The V end was cut by 5 bases, the J end by 10 bases, with 15 bases between. Germline V gene data show CDR1 as SGHTA and CDR2 as FQGTGA. The CDR3 totals 12 residues.

Concerning this clone: A junction end diverges from the germline sequence, so it may reflect a read error. The chain is built from TRBV5-1 and TRBJ1-1, with D maybe TRBD1 (6 bases). This CDR3 is 15 amino acids long. Looked up from germline, CDR1 is SGHRS and CDR2 is YFSETQ. Here the CDR3 reads CASRLGAGKNTEAFF. CDR3 in DNA: TGCGCCAGCAGATTGGGGGCAGGAAAGAACACTGAAGCTTTCTTT.

The chain links TRBV7-8 to TRBJ1-1; D remains unclear. The V end lost 5 bases, the J end lost 6 bases, and 16 bases lay between the germline ends. This CDR3 comprises 14 residues. Germline V gene lookup returns CDR1 SGHVS and CDR2 FQNEAQ. This chain's CDR3 is CASSLYGKGSEAFF. CDR3 DNA: TGTGCCAGCAGCCTTTACGGGAAGGGCTCTGAAGCTTTCTTT.

This clone was picked up one time. The chain couples TRBV7-8 to TRBJ1-1, with D tentatively TRBD1 (5 bases). CDR3 length: 15 amino acids. Trimming removed 1 base from V and 3 bases from J, with 12 bases in between. Looked up from germline, CDR1 is SGHVS and CDR2 is FQNEAQ. The CDR3 DNA is TGTGCCAGCAGCTTAGACTCTCGGGGGTACACTGAAGCTTTCTTT. As protein: CASSLDSRGYTEAFF.

The V and J genes are TRBV10-3 and TRBJ2-1; D perhaps matches TRBD2 (6 bases). The CDR3 runs 15 residues. Trimming pared 4 bases from V and 4 bases from J, leaving 14 bases between. The germline gives CDR1 ENHRY, CDR2 SYGVKD. The DNA for the CDR3 is TGTGCCATCAGTGTAGGCGGGGCAACTTACAATGAGCAGTTCTTC. Translating it yields CAISVGGATYNEQFF.